A selection of T cell receptor beta chains follows, all from one sample in a study of metastatic and nonmetastatic thyroid tumors. TCRdb re-clonotyped the PCR reads via MiXCR. The sample lists 20,000 to 25,000 clones, approximately 24% occurring once. Sequenced input: tumor tissue. The receptors here all came from a female donor with papillary thyroid cancer or a benign thyroid nodule (not recorded which). Some clones in this sample may be carry-over from other donors' samples. The conserved cysteine and the conserved F or W are not part of the CDR3 here. A D gene is named only where the DNA matches it firmly.

TRBV12-3/TRBV12-4	15	TRBJ1-1	-	ASSFGVGGRWNTESF
TRBV20-1	13	TRBJ2-2	-	SARVGGTNTGELF
TRBV28	12	TRBJ1-4	TRBD1	ASRPGQGWEKLF
TRBV14	12	TRBJ2-2	-	ASSQDRVHGELF
TRBV5-1	16	TRBJ2-2	TRBD1	ASSSLRDRGRNTGELF
TRBV11-2	13	TRBJ2-1	TRBD2	ASRPGLAAYNEQF
TRBV6-4	12	TRBJ2-2	-	ASSVYGNTGGLF
TRBV6-1	11	TRBJ2-7	TRBD2	ASMREGPYEQY
TRBV6-1	12	TRBJ1-1	-	ASSSTLYGTEAF
TRBV7-2	12	TRBJ2-4	TRBD2	ASSLDQGGNIQY
TRBV27	15	TRBJ2-2	TRBD1	ASSFFPGGRVTGELF
TRBV10-2	13	TRBJ2-7	TRBD2	ASSCGGLAGDEQY
TRBV28	15	TRBJ2-1	TRBD2	ASSSKTLAGAGNEQF
TRBV2	11	TRBJ1-2	TRBD1	ASLGQVFSGYT
TRBV20-1	9	TRBJ1-5	-	SAGAGSMWH
TRBV18	12	TRBJ2-1	TRBD2	ASSPTSVGNEQF
TRBV4-2	12	TRBJ2-3	-	ASSQDSATDTQY
TRBV5-1	12	TRBJ2-2	-	ASSFREGSGELF
TRBV24-1	11	TRBJ2-2	-	ATSGENTGEPF
TRBV11-2	12	TRBJ1-2	-	ASSPGTANYGYT
TRBV7-7	13	TRBJ2-5	TRBD1	ASSLGQGVGETQY
TRBV11-2	13	TRBJ2-1	-	ASIHITRRDNEQF
TRBV4-3	12	TRBJ1-1	-	ASSHTGLNTEAF
TRBV6-4	12	TRBJ2-3	-	ASRESLGTDTQY
TRBV4-3	11	TRBJ1-5	-	ASSQDFSQPQH
TRBV10-3	11	TRBJ2-7	TRBD1	AIRGQGTYEQY
TRBV20-1	11	TRBJ1-6	TRBD1	SAREDRDSPLH
TRBV6-1	12	TRBJ1-5	TRBD1	ASSLTGPYQPQH
TRBV4-1	11	TRBJ2-2	-	ASSPLRDGELF
TRBV11-2	15	TRBJ2-7	-	ASSLVKGGRKTYEQY
TRBV5-6	13	TRBJ2-7	TRBD1	ASSLDGQGSYEQY
TRBV18	15	TRBJ1-6	-	ASSLGTTSSYNSPLH
TRBV2	13	TRBJ1-1	-	ASSTPWTVNSEAL
TRBV6-1	12	TRBJ1-1	-	ASRETAANTEAF
TRBV6-1	11	TRBJ1-1	-	ASTSQVGTEAF
TRBV5-1	11	TRBJ2-3	-	ASSWTSTDTQY
TRBV12-3/TRBV12-4	12	TRBJ2-5	TRBD2	ASSLAGGEETQY